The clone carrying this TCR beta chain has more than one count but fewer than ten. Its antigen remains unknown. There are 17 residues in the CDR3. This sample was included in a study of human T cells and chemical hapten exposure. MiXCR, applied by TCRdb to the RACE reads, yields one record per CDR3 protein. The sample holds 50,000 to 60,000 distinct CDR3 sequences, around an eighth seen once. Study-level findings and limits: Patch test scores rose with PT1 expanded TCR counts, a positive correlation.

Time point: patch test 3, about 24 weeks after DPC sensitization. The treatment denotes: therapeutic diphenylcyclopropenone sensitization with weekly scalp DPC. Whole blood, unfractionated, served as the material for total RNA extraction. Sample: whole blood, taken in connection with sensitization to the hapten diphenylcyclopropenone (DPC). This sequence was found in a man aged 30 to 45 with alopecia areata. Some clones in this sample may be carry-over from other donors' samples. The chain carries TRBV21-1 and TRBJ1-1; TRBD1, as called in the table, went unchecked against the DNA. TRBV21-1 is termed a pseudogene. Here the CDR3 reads CASSKPNRGEGVTEAFF. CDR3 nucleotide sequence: TGTGCCAGCAGCAAACCGAACAGGGGAGAGGGAGTCACTGAAGCTTTCTTT.